The 25 T cell receptor beta chains listed next were all sequenced from one sample in a study of STAT3 mutations in large granular lymphocyte leukemia. Study results and limitations: Every T-LGLL patient had at least one immunodominant TCRbeta clonotype.

Sequenced by immunoSEQ multiplex PCR; TCRdb stores in-frame clones only, minus some. The sample yields over 10,000 clones, over 75% seen once. These receptors have no identified antigens. Material: PBMCs. These TCRs come from a human donor with T large granular lymphocyte leukemia. Some clones in this sample may be carry-over from other donors' samples.

The CDR3 DNA reads TGTGCCAGCAAAGGGACAGGGAGCTACAATGAGCAGTTCTTC. It translates to CASKGTGSYNEQFF. V is TRBV6-5 and J is TRBJ2-1, with 9 positions matching TRBD1. The CDR3 is 14 residues long. Losses at the gene ends were 7 bases for V and 3 bases for J; bases not matched to a gene: 4. The V gene's germline CDR1 is MNHEY and CDR2 SVGAGI.

DNA of the CDR3: TGTGCCAGCAGCTTTGGACCGCGGAACACCGGGGAGCTGTTTTTT. It specifies CASSFGPRNTGELFF. The chain joins TRBV11-3 to TRBJ2-2; no clear D gene. The V gene lost 3 bases and the J gene lost 1 base, with 9 bases spanning the gap. CDR3 length: 15 residues. CDR1 and CDR2 (germline): SGHNT, YENEEA.

This clone was detected once. The J gene is TRBJ1-3, the V gene TRBV4-2; no clear D. This CDR3 has 16 amino acids. CDR1 and CDR2 from the germline V gene are LGHNA and YNFKEQ. The ends were cut back, 2 bases at V and 2 bases at J, with 13 bases in the middle. Here the CDR3 DNA reads TGTGCCAGCAGCCAACCCGAGTTAAGGCCTGGAAACACCATATATTTT. As protein: CASSQPELRPGNTIYF.

The chain recombines TRBV28 with TRBJ2-1, with 8 bases matching TRBD2. The germline CDR1 and CDR2 sequences are MDHEN and SYDVKM. V shed 2 bases and J 4 bases; nucleotides not matched to a gene: 13. The CDR3 length is 18 residues. The CDR3 sequence: CASSLNNRVLAGYNEQFF. The CDR3 coding sequence is TGTGCCAGCAGTTTAAATAATAGGGTGCTAGCGGGTTACAATGAGCAGTTCTTC.

For this clone: Within the sample, other DNA sequences also encode this same CDR3. The CDR3 nucleotides are TGTGCCAGCAGCTTGGATACGCAGTATTTT. This sequence encodes CASSLDTQYF. The rearrangement uses TRBV7-9 and TRBJ2-3; D gene unclear. Germline V gives CDR1 SEHNR, CDR2 FQNEAQ (reference sequence). The CDR3 covers 10 residues. Trimming took 3 bases from V and 6 from J, leaving 1 base between them.

The V and J genes are TRBV7-8 and TRBJ2-2; either TRBD1 or TRBD2 may supply D (5 bases each). Germline CDR1 and CDR2: SGHVS and FQNEAQ. CDR3 size: 13 residues. Trimming removed 4 bases from V and 14 bases from J, with 17 bases in between. CDR3: CASSSLLGAGLFF. The CDR3 nucleotides are TGTGCCAGCAGCTCCCTCCTCGGGGCCGGACTGTTTTTT. Based on the CDR3 plus reference TRBV7-8 and TRBJ2-2, the full variable domain is GAGVSQSPRYKVAKRGQDVALRCDPISGHVSLFWYQQALGQGPEFLTYFQNEAQLDKSGLPSDRFFAERPEGSVSTLKIQRTQQEDSAVYLCASSSLLGAGLFFGEGSRLTVL.

The rearrangement joins TRBV5-8 to TRBJ1-5; D is possibly TRBD1 (5 bases). The CDR3 spans 15 residues. Germline values: CDR1 SGHTS, CDR2 YDEGEE. Trimming removed 3 bases at V and 2 bases at J, with 12 bases between. CDR3 sequence: CASSSGTWGNQPQHF. CDR3 in DNA: TGTGCCAGCAGCTCCGGGACTTGGGGCAATCAGCCCCAGCATTTT.

This chain uses TRBV7-9 with TRBJ1-4; 11 nucleotides align to TRBD1. The CDR3 is 14 residues long. CDR1 and CDR2 from the germline V gene are SEHNR and FQNEAQ (reference sequence). V was pared by 8 bases and J by 4 bases, with 3 bases of the junction left unmatched. In nucleotides, the CDR3 is TGTGCCAGCTCCGGGACAGGGGGTAATGAAAAACTGTTTTTT. It translates to CASSGTGGNEKLFF.

The chain employs TRBV5-1 and TRBJ1-1, with TRBD1 as a possible D gene (5 bases). The CDR3 loop spans 17 amino acids. From germline, CDR1 is SGHRS and CDR2 YFSETQ. With 1 base removed from V and 6 bases from J, the gap between germline ends came to 22 bases. The CDR3 DNA is TGCGCCAGCAGCTTGTGGGGACCACCGGGGCAGGTGGCTGAAGCTTTCTTT. Encoded protein: CASSLWGPPGQVAEAFF. The whole variable domain, remainder taken from reference TRBV5-1 and TRBJ1-1, is KAGVTQTPRYLIKTRGQQVTLSCSPISGHRSVSWYQQTPGQGLQFLFEYFSETQRNKGNFPGRFSGRQFSNSRSEMNVSTLELGDSALYLCASSLWGPPGQVAEAFFGQGTRLTVV.

The chain is built from TRBV4-3 and TRBJ1-1, with D unresolved. Germline lookup yields CDR1 LGHNA and CDR2 YSLEER. The germline V and J ends were trimmed by 0 bases and 8 bases, with 10 bases remaining between them. The CDR3 sequence is 13 residues long. The CDR3 protein is CASSQDEGTEAFF. The CDR3 region has the DNA TGCGCCAGCAGCCAAGATGAGGGTACCGAAGCTTTCTTT.

CDR3 loop: CASSLVKNEKLFF. In DNA, the CDR3 is TGTGCCAGCAGCTTAGTGAAGAATGAAAAACTGTTTTTT. The rearrangement uses TRBV7-2 and TRBJ1-4; D is unclear. CDR3 size: 13 residues. Trimming left V 1 base short and J 5 bases short, with 5 bases between. CDR1 is SGHTA, CDR2 FQGNSA, per germline.

The chain is built from TRBV28 and TRBJ2-5; 12 bases are shared with TRBD2. CDR1 and CDR2 from the germline V gene are MDHEN and SYDVKM. With V trimmed by 2 bases and J by 4 bases, 2 bases remained unmatched. The CDR3 has 15 residues. The CDR3 bases are TGTGCCAGCAGTTTAGGACTAGCGGGGTCAGAGACCCAGTACTTC. It yields the protein CASSLGLAGSETQYF.

The chain employs TRBV5-1 and TRBJ1-4; the D gene is possibly TRBD1 (5 bases). CDR3 length: 16 amino acids. V lost 4 bases and J lost 0, with 13 bases in between. Germline loops: CDR1 SGHRS, CDR2 YFSETQ. The CDR3 loop is CASSLQGVATNEKLFF. CDR3 bases: TGCGCCAGCAGCCTCCAGGGAGTTGCAACTAATGAAAAACTGTTTTTT. Supplemented by reference TRBV5-1 and TRBJ1-4, the full variable domain reads KAGVTQTPRYLIKTRGQQVTLSCSPISGHRSVSWYQQTPGQGLQFLFEYFSETQRNKGNFPGRFSGRQFSNSRSEMNVSTLELGDSALYLCASSLQGVATNEKLFFGSGTQLSVL.

This clone appeared a few times. A read error may produce the germline difference seen at one junction end. This chain joins TRBV4-1 and TRBJ1-5; no clear D gene. The germline V gene has CDR1 MGHRA and CDR2 YSYEKL. The CDR3 covers 15 residues. In nucleotides, the CDR3 is TGCGCCAGCAGTCAAGCCTTAGGTAGCAATCAGCCCCAGCATTTT. Translating it yields CASSQALGSNQPQHF.

The chain joins TRBV7-2 to TRBJ1-2; D is perhaps TRBD1 (5 bases). V was shortened by 5 bases and J by 3 bases, with 16 bases between the two germline ends. Germline V CDR1 and CDR2: SGHTA, FQGNSA. This CDR3 is built from 15 residues. CDR3 amino acids: CASSIRVKEDYGYTF. The CDR3 nucleotides are TGTGCCAGCAGCATCAGGGTGAAGGAAGACTATGGCTACACCTTC.

The chain employs TRBV28 and TRBJ1-4, with D tentatively TRBD1 (5 bases). V was pared by 3 bases and J by 13 bases, with 9 bases between. CDR3 length: 11 residues. Per the germline V gene, CDR1 is MDHEN and CDR2 is SYDVKM. The CDR3 protein is CASSLGELLFF. Here the CDR3 DNA reads TGTGCCAGCAGTTTGGGGGAGTTACTGTTTTTT. Variable domain in full (rest from reference TRBV28 and TRBJ1-4): DVKVTQSSRYLVKRTGEKVFLECVQDMDHENMFWYRQDPGLGLRLIYFSYDVKMKEKGDIPEGYSVSREKKERFSLILESASTNQTSMYLCASSLGELLFFGSGTQLSVL.

This clone occurred once. The chain is built from TRBV28 and TRBJ1-4; TRBD1 is a possible D gene (5 bases). The CDR3 is 15 residues long. Per germline, CDR1 MDHEN and CDR2 SYDVKM. Trimming left V 2 bases short and J 4 bases short, with 11 bases between. The CDR3 bases are TGTGCCAGCAGTTTAAGGGGACGGAATAATGAAAAACTGTTTTTT. This sequence encodes CASSLRGRNNEKLFF.

The chain couples TRBV2 to TRBJ1-3; D perhaps matches TRBD1 (6 bases). Germline values: CDR1 SNHLY, CDR2 FYNNEI. The CDR3 contains 13 residues. The V gene lost 6 bases and the J gene lost 4 bases, with 10 bases spanning the gap. The CDR3 sequence: CASRTGLGNTIYF. The CDR3 nucleotides read TGTGCCAGCAGAACAGGGCTAGGAAACACCATATATTTT.

For the CDR3, the DNA is TGTGCCAGCAGCTTAGGAGGGAGGGAGACCCAGTACTTC. It codes for CASSLGGRETQYF. V usage is TRBV11-2 and J usage is TRBJ2-5; a weak D match, TRBD2 (6 bases). The CDR3 consists of 13 residues. V lost 1 base, J lost 5 bases, and 8 bases lay in between. CDR1 and CDR2 (germline): SGHAT, FQNNGV.

J is TRBJ1-3 and V is TRBV28; D not certain. CDR1 and CDR2 (germline): MDHEN, SYDVKM. This CDR3 is 15 amino acids long. Between the trimmed V and J ends, which lost 5 bases and 0 bases, there was a span of 11 bases. As DNA, the CDR3 is TGTGCCAGCAGTCGCCCTGGCAGCTCTGGAAACACCATATATTTT. Translated: CASSRPGSSGNTIYF. The variable domain in full, with the rest retrieved from reference TRBV28 and TRBJ1-3, is DVKVTQSSRYLVKRTGEKVFLECVQDMDHENMFWYRQDPGLGLRLIYFSYDVKMKEKGDIPEGYSVSREKKERFSLILESASTNQTSMYLCASSRPGSSGNTIYFGEGSWLTVV.

This chain's CDR3 is CASTNPGQAYEQYF. CDR3 in DNA: TGTGCCAGCACTAACCCGGGACAGGCCTACGAGCAGTACTTC. The V gene is TRBV7-2, the J gene TRBJ2-7; 8 nucleotides agree with TRBD1. The CDR3 length is 14 residues. V lost 7 bases and J lost 2; bases outside the gene matches: 7. From germline, CDR1 is SGHTA and CDR2 FQGNSA.

The rearrangement links TRBV28 to TRBJ2-2, with D possibly TRBD1 on 6 matching bases. V was shortened by 6 bases and J by 4 bases, with 9 bases between the two germline ends. Germline V gene lookup returns CDR1 MDHEN and CDR2 SYDVKM. CDR3 size: 13 residues. CDR3 DNA sequence: TGTGCCAGCAGGTCAGGGGTCACCGGGGAGCTGTTTTTT. Protein sequence: CASRSGVTGELFF.

The chain carries TRBV6-6 and TRBJ2-7; 9 bases align to TRBD1. Germline trimming cut 2 bases from V and 5 bases from J; bases unmatched to any gene: 10. The CDR3 runs to 16 residues. Germline V gives CDR1 MNHNY, CDR2 SVGAGI (reference sequence). CDR3 in DNA: TGTGCCAGCAGTTACCTAGACCCGGGACAGGGCCACGAGCAGTACTTC. It codes for CASSYLDPGQGHEQYF.

V and J are TRBV5-8 and TRBJ1-1; D unresolved. CDR1 and CDR2 from the germline V gene are SGHTS and YDEGEE. V dropped 0 bases and J dropped 2 bases, with 11 bases sitting between them. This CDR3 region has 15 residues. The chain's CDR3 is CASSLGAQHNTEAFF. The CDR3 coding sequence is TGTGCCAGCAGCTTGGGGGCCCAACACAACACTGAAGCTTTCTTT.

V is TRBV5-1 and J is TRBJ1-1; TRBD1 is a possible D gene (5 bases). The CDR3 has 14 residues. CDR1 and CDR2 (germline): SGHRS, YFSETQ. V lost 5 bases and J lost 6, with 17 bases in between. The CDR3 here is CASRGQGPPPEAFF. The CDR3 region has the DNA TGCGCCAGCAGGGGGCAGGGCCCTCCTCCTGAAGCTTTCTTT. The entire variable domain, with the rest obtained from reference TRBV5-1 and TRBJ1-1, is as follows: KAGVTQTPRYLIKTRGQQVTLSCSPISGHRSVSWYQQTPGQGLQFLFEYFSETQRNKGNFPGRFSGRQFSNSRSEMNVSTLELGDSALYLCASRGQGPPPEAFFGQGTRLTVV.